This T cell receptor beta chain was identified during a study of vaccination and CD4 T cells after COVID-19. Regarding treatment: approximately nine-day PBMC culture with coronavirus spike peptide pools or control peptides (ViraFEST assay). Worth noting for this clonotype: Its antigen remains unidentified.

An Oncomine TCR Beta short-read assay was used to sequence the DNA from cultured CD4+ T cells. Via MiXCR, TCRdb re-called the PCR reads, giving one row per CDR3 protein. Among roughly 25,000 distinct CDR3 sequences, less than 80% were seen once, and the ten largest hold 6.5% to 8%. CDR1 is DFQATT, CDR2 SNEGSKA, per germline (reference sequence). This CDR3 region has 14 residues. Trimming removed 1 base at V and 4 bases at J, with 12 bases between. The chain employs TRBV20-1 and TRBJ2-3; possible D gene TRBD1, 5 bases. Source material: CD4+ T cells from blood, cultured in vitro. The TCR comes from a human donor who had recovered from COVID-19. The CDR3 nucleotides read TGCAGTGCTAGAGGGGGCAGGGTCGCAGATACGCAGTATTTT. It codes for CSARGGRVADTQYF.